Following are 10 T cell receptor beta chains from one sample sequenced in a study of blood T cell repertoires in COVID-19. Generated by immunoSEQ multiplex PCR, the TCRdb table keeps only in-frame clones and is missing some. The sample records about 81,000 clones, approximately 80% being singletons. Sequencing was performed on peripheral blood. The source of these receptors is a human donor in a cohort sampled during active COVID-19.

This clone appeared a single time. The chain combines TRBV5-1 with TRBJ2-7; 8 bases map to TRBD1. After removal of 0 bases from V and 1 base from J, the junction contained 0 bases not matched to a gene. The CDR3 contains 14 residues. The V gene's germline CDR1 is SGHRS and CDR2 YFSETQ. CDR3 loop: CASSLGQGSYEQYF. CDR3 bases: TGCGCCAGCAGCTTGGGACAGGGGTCCTACGAGCAGTACTTC.

As regards this clone: The junction departs from germline at one end; a sequencing error may be responsible. The rearrangement joins TRBV11-2 to TRBJ1-2, with D possibly TRBD1 on 6 matching bases. The CDR3 length is 13 residues. Looked up from germline, CDR1 is SGHAT and CDR2 is FQNNGV. The CDR3 sequence: CASSPRSRGPLAF. The CDR3 DNA reads TGTGCCAGCAGCCCCCGGTCCAGGGGCCCTCTGGCCTTC.

This clone was seen a few times. The rearrangement links TRBV18 to TRBJ2-1, with 8 positions matching TRBD2. Germline V gives CDR1 KGHSH, CDR2 LQKENI. Trimming at V came to 3 bases and at J to 4 bases, leaving 8 bases not matched to a gene. The CDR3 totals 16 residues. The CDR3 loop is CASSPQGLGGYNEQFF. CDR3 sequence (DNA): TGTGCCAGCTCACCGCAGGGACTAGGGGGATACAATGAGCAGTTCTTC.

The rearrangement joins TRBV11-2 to TRBJ2-1, with 10 bases identical to TRBD1. This CDR3 comprises 16 residues. Germline assignment: CDR1 SGHAT and CDR2 FQNNGV. Unmatched junction bases numbered 10, after V lost 5 bases and J lost 6 bases. Here the CDR3 DNA reads TGTGCCAGCAGCCGGCCTCGACAGGGGGCCGTCAATGAGCAGTTCTTC. Its protein product is CASSRPRQGAVNEQFF.

The DNA for the CDR3 is TGTGCCAGCTCACCAAGGACAGGGACGAACACTGAAGCTTTCTTT. It translates to CASSPRTGTNTEAFF. V and J are TRBV18 and TRBJ1-1; 8 nucleotides agree with TRBD1. The CDR3 spans 15 residues. Germline V gene lookup returns CDR1 KGHSH and CDR2 LQKENI. Trimming at V came to 2 bases and at J to 1 base, leaving 3 bases not matched to a gene.

The chain joins TRBV5-1 to TRBJ1-5; D remains unclear. The CDR3 runs 17 residues. Germline V gene data show CDR1 as SGHRS and CDR2 as YFSETQ. Trimming cost V 0 bases and J 7 bases, with 20 bases left between them. CDR3 DNA sequence: TGCGCCAGCAGCTTGGAAAATCCCAGCCCCCCGGAGCAGCCCCAGCATTTT. The encoded protein is CASSLENPSPPEQPQHF.

The rearrangement links TRBV3-1 (or the pseudogene TRBV3-2) to TRBJ2-7; 11 nucleotides agree with TRBD1. In germline, CDR1 is LGHDT, CDR2 YNNKEL (reference sequence). V lost 5 bases, J lost 1 base, and 4 bases stayed unmatched. This CDR3 is built from 15 residues. The CDR3 nucleotides read TGTGCCAGCAGCAAGGGACAGGGGGTATCCTACGAGCAGTACTTC. Residues: CASSKGQGVSYEQYF.

V and J are TRBV29-1 and TRBJ1-2, with 7 bases aligning to TRBD1. Per germline, CDR1 SQVTM and CDR2 ANQGSEA. This CDR3 is built from 12 residues. Trimming took 7 bases from V and 6 from J; bases not matched to a gene: 8. CDR3 DNA: TGCAGCGCATCGACAGGGTTTAATGGCTACACCTTC. It encodes CSASTGFNGYTF.

The rearrangement joins TRBV4-2 to TRBJ1-5, with D tentatively TRBD1 (6 bases). Germline CDR1 and CDR2: LGHNA and YNFKEQ. This CDR3 has 15 amino acids. V was pared by 0 bases and J by 7 bases, with 13 bases between. In DNA form, the CDR3 reads TGTGCCAGCAGCCAAGAGGCGGGGGCTCGCCAGCCCCAGCATTTT. It codes for CASSQEAGARQPQHF.

The chain has TRBV5-1 and TRBJ2-7, with unresolved D. CDR3 length: 15 residues. V was clipped by 4 bases and J by 0 bases, with 14 bases between them. Germline V gives CDR1 SGHRS, CDR2 YFSETQ. In DNA form, the CDR3 reads TGCGCCAGCAGCCCCGGTTCCCCCTCCTCCTACGAGCAGTACTTC. Amino acids: CASSPGSPSSYEQYF.